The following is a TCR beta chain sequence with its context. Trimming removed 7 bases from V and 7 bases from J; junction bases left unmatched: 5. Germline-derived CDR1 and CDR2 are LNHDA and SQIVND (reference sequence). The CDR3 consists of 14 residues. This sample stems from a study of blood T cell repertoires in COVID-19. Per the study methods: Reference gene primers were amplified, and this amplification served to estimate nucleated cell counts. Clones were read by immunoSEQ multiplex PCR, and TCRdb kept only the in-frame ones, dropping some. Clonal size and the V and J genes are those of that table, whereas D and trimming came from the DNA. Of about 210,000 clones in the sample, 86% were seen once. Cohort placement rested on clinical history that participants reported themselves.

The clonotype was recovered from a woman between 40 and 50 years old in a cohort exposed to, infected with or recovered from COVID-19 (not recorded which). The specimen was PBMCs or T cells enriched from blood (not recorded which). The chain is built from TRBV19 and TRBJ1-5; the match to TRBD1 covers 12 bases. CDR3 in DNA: TGTGCCAGTATGGGGACAGGGGGCTACCAGCCCCAGCATTTT. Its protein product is CASMGTGGYQPQHF.